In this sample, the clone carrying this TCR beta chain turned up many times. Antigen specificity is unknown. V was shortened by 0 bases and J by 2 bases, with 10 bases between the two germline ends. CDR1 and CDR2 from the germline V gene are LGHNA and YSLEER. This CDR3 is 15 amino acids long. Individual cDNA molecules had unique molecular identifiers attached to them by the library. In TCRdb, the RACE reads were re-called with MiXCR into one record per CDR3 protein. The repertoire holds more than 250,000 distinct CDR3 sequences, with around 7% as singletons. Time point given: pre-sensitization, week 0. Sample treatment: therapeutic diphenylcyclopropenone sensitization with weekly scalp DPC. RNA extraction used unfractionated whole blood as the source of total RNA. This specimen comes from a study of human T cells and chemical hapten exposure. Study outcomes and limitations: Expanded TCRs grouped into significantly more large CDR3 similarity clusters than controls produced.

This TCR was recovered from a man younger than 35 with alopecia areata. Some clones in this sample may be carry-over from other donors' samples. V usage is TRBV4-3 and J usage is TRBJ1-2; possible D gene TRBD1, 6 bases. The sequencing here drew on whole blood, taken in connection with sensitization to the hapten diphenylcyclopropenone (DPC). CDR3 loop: CASSQDQGLNYGYTF. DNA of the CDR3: TGCGCCAGCAGCCAAGATCAGGGGCTGAACTATGGCTACACCTTC.